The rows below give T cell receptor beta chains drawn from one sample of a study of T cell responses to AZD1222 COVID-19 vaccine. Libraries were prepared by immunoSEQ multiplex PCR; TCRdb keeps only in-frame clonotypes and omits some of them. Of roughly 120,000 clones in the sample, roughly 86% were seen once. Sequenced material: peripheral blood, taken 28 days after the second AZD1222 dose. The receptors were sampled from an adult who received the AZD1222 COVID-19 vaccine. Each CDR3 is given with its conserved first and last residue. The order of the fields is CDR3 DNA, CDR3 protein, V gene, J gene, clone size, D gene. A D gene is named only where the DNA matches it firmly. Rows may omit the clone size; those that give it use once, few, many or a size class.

TGTGCCAGCAGTGACGAGGCCGGGGAGCTGTTTTTT	CASSDEAGELFF	TRBV6-1	TRBJ2-2	-	-
TGTGCCAGTAGCCGACAGAGTAGCACAGATACGCAGTATTTT	CASSRQSSTDTQYF	TRBV19	TRBJ2-3	-	-
TGTGCCAGCAAACGGACAGCCTCCTCCTACGAGCAGTACTTC	CASKRTASSYEQYF	TRBV6-5	TRBJ2-7	-	-
TGTGCCAGTAGAGAACAGGGTCCGAACACTGAAGCTTTCTTT	CASREQGPNTEAFF	TRBV19	TRBJ1-1	once	-
TGTGCCAGCAGTGCGATTGGGTTTGGGAATACGGAGACCCAGTACTTC	CASSAIGFGNTETQYF	TRBV6-1	TRBJ2-5	once	-
TGTGCCAGCAGTTTACCGAGCCATAGCAATCAGCCCCAGCATTTT	CASSLPSHSNQPQHF	TRBV28	TRBJ1-5	few	-
TGTGCCAGCAGGGCCGAGCGGGAGTCTGACGAGCAGTACTTC	CASRAERESDEQYF	TRBV28	TRBJ2-7	-	TRBD2
TGCGCCAGCAGCATGGACTTCTACAATGAGCAGTTCTTC	CASSMDFYNEQFF	TRBV5-1	TRBJ2-1	-	-
TGTGCCAGCAGCTTGGCGCAGGGGCAGGAGGGCTACACCTTC	CASSLAQGQEGYTF	TRBV5-5	TRBJ1-2	-	-
TGCAGCGTTGACCAGTCGACCCAAGAGACCCAGTACTTC	CSVDQSTQETQYF	TRBV29-1	TRBJ2-5	-	-
TGTGCCAGCAGCTCCGACAGGGGCGCCACCGGGGAGCTGTTTTTT	CASSSDRGATGELFF	TRBV11-3	TRBJ2-2	-	TRBD1
TGCGCCAGCAGTGAAGTAGGACAGAAGCAATCCTACGAGCAGTACTTC	CASSEVGQKQSYEQYF	TRBV10-2	TRBJ2-7	-	-
TGTGCCAGTAGTATAGAAGGACAGGGTGGACAGCCCCAGCATTTT	CASSIEGQGGQPQHF	TRBV19	TRBJ1-5	-	TRBD1
TGTGCCAGCAGCGATCAAGAGACCCAGTACTTC	CASSDQETQYF	TRBV9	TRBJ2-5	-	-
TGCGCCAGCAGCCGCCCTCTTAGGTCGTCCTACAATGAGCAGTTCTTC	CASSRPLRSSYNEQFF	TRBV4-1	TRBJ2-1	-	-
TGTGCCAGCAGCCAAGCAGGGACGGACGAGCAGTACTTC	CASSQAGTDEQYF	TRBV3-1/TRBV3-2	TRBJ2-7	-	-
TGTGCCATCAGTGACCCTGGTTCGGAGGGCTACGATGAGCAGTTCTTC	CAISDPGSEGYDEQFF	TRBV10-3	TRBJ2-1	-	-
TGTGCCACCGCGCGGGGGATGGTTGAGACCCAGTACTTC	CATARGMVETQYF	TRBV5-8	TRBJ2-5	-	TRBD2
TGCAGCGTGGGCGGACAGGGCAACTACGAGCAGTACTTC	CSVGGQGNYEQYF	TRBV29-1	TRBJ2-7	-	TRBD1
TGTGCCAGCAGCTTGGGGGGACTAGCGGGAGAATACGAGCAGTACTTC	CASSLGGLAGEYEQYF	TRBV5-4	TRBJ2-7	-	TRBD2
TGTGCCAGCAGTTCCCAAGGTCCTGGAAACACCATATATTTT	CASSSQGPGNTIYF	TRBV6-2/TRBV6-3	TRBJ1-3	few	-
TGTGCCAGCAGCAAAGGGACAAGACCAGATACCGGGGAGCTGTTTTTT	CASSKGTRPDTGELFF	TRBV9	TRBJ2-2	once	-
TGTGCCAGCAGCTTAGTTACCAGGGACTATGGCTACACCTTC	CASSLVTRDYGYTF	TRBV7-2	TRBJ1-2	once	-
TGTGCCAGCAGCTTAAGAAAAGGCTATGGCTACACCTTC	CASSLRKGYGYTF	TRBV7-2	TRBJ1-2	-	-
TGTGCCAGCTCACCAGGACTAGCGGAGCACAATGAGCAGTTCTTC	CASSPGLAEHNEQFF	TRBV18	TRBJ2-1	-	TRBD2
TGTGCCAGCAGCTTAAGTGACGGGACCTACGAGCAGTACTTC	CASSLSDGTYEQYF	TRBV7-3	TRBJ2-7	-	-
TGCGCCAGCAGTGATGGGACGAGGGAAAACATTCAGTACTTC	CASSDGTRENIQYF	TRBV10-1	TRBJ2-4	-	-
TGTGCCAGCAGGCAGGGTCTCGAGCAGTTCTTC	CASRQGLEQFF	TRBV6-5	TRBJ2-1	-	-
TGCGCCAGCAGCTTGAGGGACAGGGGGGACGAGCAGTACTTC	CASSLRDRGDEQYF	TRBV5-1	TRBJ2-7	-	TRBD1
TGTGCCAGCAGCTTAAGGGGGTCCACAGGGATCAATCAGCCCCAGCATTTT	CASSLRGSTGINQPQHF	TRBV7-8	TRBJ1-5	-	-
TGTGCCAGCAGCAGAGCCAATGAGCAGTTCTTC	CASSRANEQFF	TRBV12-3/TRBV12-4	TRBJ2-1	-	-
TGTGCCAGCAGCCCGGACAGGGCCTACGAGCAGTACTTC	CASSPDRAYEQYF	TRBV11-2	TRBJ2-7	few	TRBD1
TGTGCCAGCAGTTTGCCGACAGGGGGCGCGATCGCAGTCCGGGAAAAACTGTTTTTT	CASSLPTGGAIAVREKLFF	TRBV28	TRBJ1-4	-	TRBD1